This TCR beta chain was recorded in a study of T cell changes during pregnancy in multiple sclerosis. Germline CDR1 is SGHNT and CDR2 is YYREEE (reference sequence). V lost 4 bases to trimming and J lost 8 bases, with 18 bases between them. CDR3 length equals 14 residues. Repertoires were generated with immunoSEQ multiplex PCR, while TCRdb's copy carries only in-frame clones and drops some. The sample comprises around 70,000 clones, 80% to 95% of which are singletons, and 3% to 4.5% rests with the top ten. The chain links TRBV5-4 to TRBJ1-2, with unresolved D. The sequencing used peripheral blood, collected after pregnancy. This TCR was recovered from a female donor in good health, enrolled as a control in a pregnancy study. The CDR3 is CASSQAPDTNGYTF. Written as DNA, the CDR3 is TGTGCCAGCAGCCAGGCCCCCGACACAAACGGCTACACCTTC.